The clone carrying this T cell receptor beta chain showed up many times. V dropped 8 bases and J dropped 3; count of bases not matched to a gene: 1. Germline CDR1 and CDR2: SGHVS and FNYEAQ. The CDR3 has 12 residues. In TCRdb, the 5' RACE reads were re-called with MiXCR into one record per CDR3 protein. Of some 690,000 distinct CDR3 sequences detected, less than 25% appear once; the ten largest clones hold roughly 4%. This entry comes from a study of identical twins. In addition, the sample was reused for a study of T cells expressing NK-cell markers.

Sequenced: PBMCs. The source of this sequence is a woman aged 18 to 35 in good health. The chain combines TRBV7-6 with TRBJ2-1; 7 nucleotides align to TRBD2. As DNA, the CDR3 is TGTGCCAGCGGGGGGGGCTACAATGAGCAGTTCTTC. It codes for CASGGGYNEQFF.